This T cell receptor (beta chain) originates from a study of blood T cell repertoires in COVID-19. Ages ranged from about 18 to 89 years, with residence in approximately 23 US areas. From germline, CDR1 is SQVTM and CDR2 ANQGSEA. V was clipped by 3 bases and J by 5 bases, with 5 bases between them. The CDR3 totals 11 residues. Sequenced by immunoSEQ multiplex PCR; TCRdb stores in-frame clones only, minus some. The sample includes almost 400,000 clones, 88% seen only once; the top ten take 0.9% to 1%. The receptor's source is a woman in her 30s with acute COVID-19. The chain employs TRBV29-1 and TRBJ1-3; D not certain. Sequencing used PBMCs or T cells enriched from blood (not recorded which). The CDR3 DNA sequence: TGCAGCGTTGATATTCGAAACACCATATATTTT. It encodes CSVDIRNTIYF.